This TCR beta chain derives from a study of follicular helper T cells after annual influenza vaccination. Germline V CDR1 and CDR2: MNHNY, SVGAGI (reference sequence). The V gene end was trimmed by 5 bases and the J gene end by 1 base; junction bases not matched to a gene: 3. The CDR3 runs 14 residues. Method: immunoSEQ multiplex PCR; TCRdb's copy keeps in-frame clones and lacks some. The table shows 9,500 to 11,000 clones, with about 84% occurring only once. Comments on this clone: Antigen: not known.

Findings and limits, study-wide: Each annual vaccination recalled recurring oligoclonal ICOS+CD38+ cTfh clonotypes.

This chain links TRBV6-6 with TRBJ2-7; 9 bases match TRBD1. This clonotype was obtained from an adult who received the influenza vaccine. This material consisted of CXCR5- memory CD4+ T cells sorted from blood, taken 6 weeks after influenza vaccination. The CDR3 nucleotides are TGTGCCAGCAGTACGGGACAGGGTTCCTACGAGCAGTACTTC. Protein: CASSTGQGSYEQYF.